This section outlines one TCR beta chain sequence together with its context. The data stem from a study of blood T cell repertoires in COVID-19. Study at large: There were acute and convalescent COVID-19 samples, and they came from the United States, Italy and Spain. T cells, B-cell-depleted T cells, or PBMCs provided the cDNA or gDNA that served as material.

Under the authors' procedure: Reference gene primer amplification yielded estimated nucleated cell counts. The protocol was immunoSEQ multiplex PCR, while the TCRdb copy is restricted to in-frame clones and leaves out a portion. D and trimming come from the DNA, and the V and J calls and clone size come from that table. Of just over 70,000 clones listed, approximately 90% were seen once; the top ten hold approximately 8%. CDR3 length: 15 residues. With 1 base removed from V and 2 bases from J, the gap between germline ends came to 12 bases. From germline, CDR1 is SGHAT and CDR2 FQNNGV. This chain uses TRBV11-2 with TRBJ2-7; D is ambiguous. The sequenced material came from peripheral blood. This sequence was found in a human donor in a cohort sampled during active COVID-19. This chain's CDR3 is CASSLAWASTYEQYF. The CDR3 nucleotides are TGTGCCAGCAGCTTAGCCTGGGCTTCGACCTACGAGCAGTACTTC.